The rows below give T cell receptor beta chains drawn from one sample of a study of T-cell reconstitution after alpha-beta-depleted transplantation in children. TCRdb reanalysed the PCR reads using MiXCR and keeps one entry per CDR3 protein. This sample has 600,000 to 800,000 distinct CDR3 sequences; less than 15% occur once, and the top ten carry 0.79%. The specimen comprised PBMCs, sampled before TCRalphabeta/CD19-depleted stem cell transplant. These receptors were taken from a girl aged 2-9 years with congenital amegakaryocytic thrombocytopenia, due to receive a stem cell transplant. CDR3s include the opening cysteine and the closing phenylalanine or tryptophan. The order of the fields is clone size, V gene, D gene, J gene, CDR3 length, CDR3 DNA, CDR3 protein. The D gene is left open where the match is weak. Rows may omit the clone size; those that give it use once, few, many or a size class.

clone_size: few
v_call: TRBV15
d_call: .
j_call: TRBJ2-1
cdr3_length: 15
cdr3_nt: TGTGCCACCAGCGGAACGGGAGTGCTCTACAATGAGCAGTTCTTC
cdr3_aa: CATSGTGVLYNEQFF

clone_size: many
v_call: TRBV7-9
d_call: TRBD1
j_call: TRBJ1-4
cdr3_length: 16
cdr3_nt: TGTGCCAGCAGCCCCTTCGGTGGGACAGGCAATGAAAAACTGTTTTTT
cdr3_aa: CASSPFGGTGNEKLFF

clone_size: .
v_call: TRBV6-5
d_call: .
j_call: TRBJ1-1
cdr3_length: 11
cdr3_nt: TGTGCCAGCAGCCGCGAGGGGGAAGCTTTCTTT
cdr3_aa: CASSREGEAFF

clone_size: many
v_call: TRBV24-1
d_call: .
j_call: TRBJ2-1
cdr3_length: 13
cdr3_nt: TGTGCCACCAGTGACTGGACTGGAAATGAGCAGTTCTTC
cdr3_aa: CATSDWTGNEQFF

clone_size: many
v_call: TRBV20-1
d_call: .
j_call: TRBJ2-7
cdr3_length: 13
cdr3_nt: TGCAGTGCTAGAGACCCCGCCTCCTACGAGCAGTACTTC
cdr3_aa: CSARDPASYEQYF

clone_size: few
v_call: TRBV12-3/TRBV12-4
d_call: .
j_call: TRBJ2-5
cdr3_length: 13
cdr3_nt: TGTGCCAGCAGTCTGAATGACCAAGAGACCCAGTACTTC
cdr3_aa: CASSLNDQETQYF

clone_size: .
v_call: TRBV20-1
d_call: .
j_call: TRBJ2-7
cdr3_length: 15
cdr3_nt: TGCAGTGCTAGAGATCCCGGAGCTGCGGGGTACGAGCAGTACTTC
cdr3_aa: CSARDPGAAGYEQYF

clone_size: many
v_call: TRBV29-1
d_call: .
j_call: TRBJ2-5
cdr3_length: 12
cdr3_nt: TGCAGCGTTGAAGATCGGCAGGAGACCCAGTACTTC
cdr3_aa: CSVEDRQETQYF

clone_size: .
v_call: TRBV29-1
d_call: .
j_call: TRBJ2-3
cdr3_length: 12
cdr3_nt: TGCCTCTTCACGTTACCTCCGGATACGCAGTATTTT
cdr3_aa: CLFTLPPDTQYF

clone_size: few
v_call: TRBV10-3
d_call: TRBD2
j_call: TRBJ2-5
cdr3_length: 13
cdr3_nt: TGTGCCATAACTAGCGGGAGGGAAGAGACCCAGTACTTC
cdr3_aa: CAITSGREETQYF

clone_size: many
v_call: TRBV29-1
d_call: .
j_call: TRBJ2-3
cdr3_length: 13
cdr3_nt: TGCAGCGTTGGCAGCCACCACACAGATACGCAGTATTTT
cdr3_aa: CSVGSHHTDTQYF

clone_size: many
v_call: TRBV5-1
d_call: .
j_call: TRBJ2-1
cdr3_length: 16
cdr3_nt: TGCGCCAGCAGCCCCCTCCTTAGCGTGACCTACAATGAGCAGTTCTTC
cdr3_aa: CASSPLLSVTYNEQFF

clone_size: many
v_call: TRBV20-1
d_call: .
j_call: TRBJ2-6
cdr3_length: 14
cdr3_nt: TGCAGTGCTAGTAGGCTTGGTGGGGCCAACGTCCTGACTTTC
cdr3_aa: CSASRLGGANVLTF

clone_size: .
v_call: TRBV19
d_call: .
j_call: TRBJ2-4
cdr3_length: 16
cdr3_nt: TGTGCCAGTAGTCCCCAACTACTGAGGGCGAAAAACATTCAGTACTTC
cdr3_aa: CASSPQLLRAKNIQYF

clone_size: .
v_call: TRBV7-9
d_call: TRBD1
j_call: TRBJ2-5
cdr3_length: 13
cdr3_nt: TGTGCCAGCAGCCCGACAGGGAAGGAGACCCAGTACTTC
cdr3_aa: CASSPTGKETQYF

clone_size: .
v_call: TRBV7-9
d_call: .
j_call: TRBJ2-3
cdr3_length: 15
cdr3_nt: TGTGCCAGCGTTATAGGGGCCCCTGGCACAGATACGCAGTATTTT
cdr3_aa: CASVIGAPGTDTQYF

clone_size: many
v_call: TRBV20-1
d_call: .
j_call: TRBJ2-7
cdr3_length: 13
cdr3_nt: TGCAGTGCTAGCCGGGCCTGGGAGAACGAGCAGTACTTC
cdr3_aa: CSASRAWENEQYF

clone_size: few
v_call: TRBV4-1
d_call: TRBD2
j_call: TRBJ2-1
cdr3_length: 16
cdr3_nt: TGCGCCAGCAGCCATGCGGGACTAGCGGACTACAATGAGCAGTTCTTC
cdr3_aa: CASSHAGLADYNEQFF

clone_size: few
v_call: TRBV5-1
d_call: .
j_call: TRBJ2-7
cdr3_length: 15
cdr3_nt: TGCGCCAGCAGCCCGTCAAAGACGATGACCTACGAGCAGTACTTC
cdr3_aa: CASSPSKTMTYEQYF

clone_size: .
v_call: TRBV19
d_call: TRBD2
j_call: TRBJ2-7
cdr3_length: 17
cdr3_nt: TGTGCCACCGCACATCCGCGAGGACGGGAGGAACTCTACGAGCAGTACTTC
cdr3_aa: CATAHPRGREELYEQYF

clone_size: many
v_call: TRBV5-1
d_call: .
j_call: TRBJ1-4
cdr3_length: 15
cdr3_nt: TGCGCCAGCAGCTTGGTGGGGACCGACAATGAAAAACTGTTTTTT
cdr3_aa: CASSLVGTDNEKLFF

clone_size: many
v_call: TRBV5-1
d_call: TRBD1
j_call: TRBJ1-4
cdr3_length: 15
cdr3_nt: TGCGCCAGCAGCCCACCGGGACAGGGGATGGAAAAACTGTTTTTT
cdr3_aa: CASSPPGQGMEKLFF

clone_size: few
v_call: TRBV20-1
d_call: .
j_call: TRBJ2-3
cdr3_length: 13
cdr3_nt: TGCAGTGCTAGTGGTAGGGGAGGAGATACGCAGTATTTT
cdr3_aa: CSASGRGGDTQYF

clone_size: many
v_call: TRBV6-1
d_call: .
j_call: TRBJ2-2
cdr3_length: 15
cdr3_nt: TGTGCCAGCACCGCACTAGCTCCGAACACCGGGGAGCTGTTTTTT
cdr3_aa: CASTALAPNTGELFF

clone_size: few
v_call: TRBV24-1
d_call: .
j_call: TRBJ2-3
cdr3_length: 18
cdr3_nt: TGTGCCACCAGTGACAGGTCCTATAGCCAATTCCCCCCAGATACGCAGTATTTT
cdr3_aa: CATSDRSYSQFPPDTQYF

clone_size: many
v_call: TRBV5-1
d_call: .
j_call: TRBJ2-1
cdr3_length: 16
cdr3_nt: TGCGCCAGCAGCTTGGGTAGACTTCTTAATGACAATGAGCAGTTCTTC
cdr3_aa: CASSLGRLLNDNEQFF

clone_size: many
v_call: TRBV20-1
d_call: TRBD1
j_call: TRBJ1-6
cdr3_length: 13
cdr3_nt: TGCAGTGCTGGACAGGGGGCTAATTCACCCCTCCACTTT
cdr3_aa: CSAGQGANSPLHF

clone_size: few
v_call: TRBV15
d_call: .
j_call: TRBJ1-3
cdr3_length: 17
cdr3_nt: TGTGCCACCAGCGCCGGATTTAGGGAACCCTCTGGAAACACCATATATTTT
cdr3_aa: CATSAGFREPSGNTIYF